The clone carrying this T cell receptor (beta chain) was picked up a small number of times. Ranging in age from about 6 to 95, the donors were healthy Caucasian individuals from Russia. RNA extraction gave at least 5.5 micrograms of total RNA per sample. This CDR3 spans 15 amino acids. Germline V gene sequence: CDR1 SGHKS, CDR2 YYEKEE (reference sequence). V was pared by 1 base and J by 2 bases, with 12 bases between. The record originates from a study of blood T cells in healthy people across ages. The second PCR ran 7 to 11 cycles with a sample-barcoded 5' primer and J-beta primers. A single record per CDR3 protein comes from TCRdb applying MiXCR to the 5' RACE reads. This table has 950,000 to 1,200,000 distinct CDR3 sequences, around two fifths appearing once.

This clonotype was sampled from a man between 18 and 35 years old in good health. The rearrangement links TRBV5-5 to TRBJ2-5; D possibly corresponds to TRBD1 (6 bases). The specimen was blood. Here the CDR3 DNA reads TGTGCCAGCAGCTTGTACAGGGTAGAACAAGAGACCCAGTACTTC. This encodes CASSLYRVEQETQYF.